This T cell receptor beta chain was recorded in a study of T cell responses to AZD1222 COVID-19 vaccine. Whole-study results and caveats: Increases in Spike-specific TCR breadth and depth were seen after two AZD1222 doses.

Profiled with immunoSEQ multiplex PCR; TCRdb holds only in-frame clones, not every one. This table has fewer than 130,000 clones, about 85% appearing once. From germline, CDR1 is SGHTA and CDR2 FQGNSA. V was clipped by 3 bases and J by 0 bases, with 5 bases between them. The CDR3 is made up of 14 amino acids. Comment on this clone: Antigen: not known.

This sequence joins TRBV7-2 and TRBJ1-4; D gene unclear. This specimen was peripheral blood, taken on day 0 of AZD1222 vaccination. The sequence was obtained from an adult in good health. The CDR3 sequence: CASSFPPTNEKLFF. The CDR3 DNA reads as TGTGCCAGCAGCTTCCCGCCAACTAATGAAAAACTGTTTTTT.